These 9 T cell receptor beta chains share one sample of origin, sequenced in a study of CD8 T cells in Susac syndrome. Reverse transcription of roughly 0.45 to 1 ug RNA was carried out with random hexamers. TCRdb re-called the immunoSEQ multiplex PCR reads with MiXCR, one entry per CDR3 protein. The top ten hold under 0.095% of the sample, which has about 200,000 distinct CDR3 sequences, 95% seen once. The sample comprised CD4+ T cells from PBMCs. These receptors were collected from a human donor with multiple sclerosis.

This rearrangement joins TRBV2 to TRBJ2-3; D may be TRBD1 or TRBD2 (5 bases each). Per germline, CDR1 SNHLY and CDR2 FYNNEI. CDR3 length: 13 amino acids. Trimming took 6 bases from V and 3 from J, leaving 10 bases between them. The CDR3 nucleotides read TGTGCCAGCAGGGGGACGGGGACAGATACGCAGTATTTT. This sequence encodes CASRGTGTDTQYF. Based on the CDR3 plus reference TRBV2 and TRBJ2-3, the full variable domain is EPEVTQTPSHQVTQMGQEVILRCVPISNHLYFYWYRQILGQKVEFLVSFYNNEISEKSEIFDDQFSVERPDGSNFTLKIRSTKLEDSAMYFCASRGTGTDTQYFGPGTRLTVL.

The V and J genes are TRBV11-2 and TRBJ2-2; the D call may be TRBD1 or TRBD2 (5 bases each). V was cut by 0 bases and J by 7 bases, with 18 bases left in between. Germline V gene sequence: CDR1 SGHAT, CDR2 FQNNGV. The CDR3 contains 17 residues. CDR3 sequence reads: CASSLDPGGEGFGELFF. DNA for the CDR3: TGTGCCAGCAGCTTAGACCCTGGGGGTGAGGGCTTCGGGGAGCTGTTTTTT.

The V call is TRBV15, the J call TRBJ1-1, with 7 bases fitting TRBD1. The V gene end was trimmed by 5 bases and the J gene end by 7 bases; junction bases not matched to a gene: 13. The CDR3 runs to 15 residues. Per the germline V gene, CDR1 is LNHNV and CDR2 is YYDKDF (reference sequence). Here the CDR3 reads CATSPTGRGPGEAFF. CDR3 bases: TGTGCCACCAGCCCTACGGGGAGGGGGCCCGGTGAAGCTTTCTTT. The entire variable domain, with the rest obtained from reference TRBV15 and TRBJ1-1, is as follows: DAMVIQNPRYQVTQFGKPVTLSCSQTLNHNVMYWYQQKSSQAPKLLFHYYDKDFNNEADTPDNFQSRRPNTSFCFLDIRSPGLGDTAMYLCATSPTGRGPGEAFFGQGTRLTVV.

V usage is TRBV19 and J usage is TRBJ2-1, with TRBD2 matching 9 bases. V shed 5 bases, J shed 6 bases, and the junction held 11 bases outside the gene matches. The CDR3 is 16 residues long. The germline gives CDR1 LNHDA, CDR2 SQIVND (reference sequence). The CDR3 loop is CASSPLPGLAINEQFF. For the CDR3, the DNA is TGTGCCAGTAGTCCTCTACCCGGACTAGCGATCAATGAGCAGTTCTTC. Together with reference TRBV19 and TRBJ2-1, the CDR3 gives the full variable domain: DGGITQSPKYLFRKEGQNVTLSCEQNLNHDAMYWYRQDPGQGLRLIYYSQIVNDFQKGDIAEGYSVSREKKESFPLTVTSAQKNPTAFYLCASSPLPGLAINEQFFGPGTRLTVL.

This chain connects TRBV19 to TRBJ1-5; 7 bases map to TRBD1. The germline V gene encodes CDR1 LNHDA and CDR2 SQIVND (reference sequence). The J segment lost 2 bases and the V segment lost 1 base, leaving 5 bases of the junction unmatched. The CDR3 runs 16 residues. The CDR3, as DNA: TGTGCCAGTAGTATAGCAACTACAGGGGGCAATCAGCCCCAGCATTTT. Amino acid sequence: CASSIATTGGNQPQHF. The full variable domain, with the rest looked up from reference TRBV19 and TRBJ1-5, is DGGITQSPKYLFRKEGQNVTLSCEQNLNHDAMYWYRQDPGQGLRLIYYSQIVNDFQKGDIAEGYSVSREKKESFPLTVTSAQKNPTAFYLCASSIATTGGNQPQHFGDGTRLSIL.

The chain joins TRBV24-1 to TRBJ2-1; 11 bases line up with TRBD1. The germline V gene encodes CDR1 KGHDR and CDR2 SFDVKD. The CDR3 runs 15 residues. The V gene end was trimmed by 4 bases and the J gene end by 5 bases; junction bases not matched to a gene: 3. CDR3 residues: CATSDPGQGDNEQFF. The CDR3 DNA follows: TGTGCCACCAGTGACCCGGGACAGGGGGACAATGAGCAGTTCTTC.

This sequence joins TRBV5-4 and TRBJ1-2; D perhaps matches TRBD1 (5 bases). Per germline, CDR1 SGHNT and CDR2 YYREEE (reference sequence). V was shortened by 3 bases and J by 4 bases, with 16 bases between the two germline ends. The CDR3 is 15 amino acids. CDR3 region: CASSYAGTALYGYTF. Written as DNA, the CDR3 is TGTGCCAGCAGCTACGCCGGGACTGCACTCTATGGCTACACCTTC.

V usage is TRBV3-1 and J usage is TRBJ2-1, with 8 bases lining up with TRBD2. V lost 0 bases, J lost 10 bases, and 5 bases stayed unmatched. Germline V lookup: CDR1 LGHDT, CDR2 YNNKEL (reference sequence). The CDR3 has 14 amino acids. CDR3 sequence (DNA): TGTGCCAGCAGCCAAGATCAAACTAGCGGAGAGCAGTTCTTC. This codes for CASSQDQTSGEQFF.

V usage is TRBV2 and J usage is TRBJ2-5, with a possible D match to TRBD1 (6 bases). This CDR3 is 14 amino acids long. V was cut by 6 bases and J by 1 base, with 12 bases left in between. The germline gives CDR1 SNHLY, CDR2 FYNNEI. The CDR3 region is CASRAMTGQETQYF. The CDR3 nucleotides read TGTGCCAGCAGGGCTATGACAGGCCAAGAGACCCAGTACTTC.